This T cell receptor (beta chain) was sequenced in a study of blood T cells in healthy people across ages. The CDR3 runs 14 residues. Looked up from germline, CDR1 is DFQATT and CDR2 is SNEGSKA (reference sequence). The V gene lost 0 bases and the J gene lost 2 bases, with 11 bases spanning the gap. The table lists this clonotype with many counts. Next came a second PCR, run for about 7 to 12 cycles, which used a sample-barcoded 5' primer along with a J-beta primer mix. Every molecule of cDNA carried a tag from a template-switch adaptor with 12 random nucleotides. Sequencing recovered at least 3 million CDR3-containing paired-end reads from each sample. TCRdb re-derived calls from the 5' RACE reads in MiXCR, one entry per CDR3 protein. Of 630,000 or so distinct CDR3 sequences in the sample, about a third were seen once.

The chain joins TRBV20-1 to TRBJ2-7; a weak D match, TRBD1 (5 bases). The receptor's source is a woman of 80 years or more in good health. Input material: blood. Here the CDR3 reads CSARDLVQAYEQYF. The CDR3 DNA reads TGCAGTGCTAGAGATTTAGTACAGGCCTACGAGCAGTACTTC.